The 21 T cell receptor beta chains presented below share a single source sample, sequenced in a study of beta chain features in type 1 diabetes. Their antigens remain unidentified. Reverse transcription of all isolated RNA meant that expressed TCRB transcripts were sequenced. Assay: immunoSEQ multiplex PCR; the TCRdb copy retains only in-frame clones and omits some. In the table there are 250,000 to 300,000 clones, 14% of which are singletons. Notes on the study in general: Shorter TCRB CDR3s, moderately but significantly so, marked every one of the four CD4+ subsets in Type 1 diabetes patients.

The sequencing input was naive CD4+ T cells from blood. The receptors come from a man aged 25 to 45 with type 1 diabetes.

The V gene is TRBV30, the J gene TRBJ1-1; D gene ambiguous. Germline V gene lookup returns CDR1 GTSNPN and CDR2 SVGIG (reference sequence). The CDR3 covers 13 residues. V was pared by 5 bases and J by 1 base, with 11 bases between. In DNA, the CDR3 is TGTGCCTGGGGCTCTGACTGGAACACTGAAGCTTTCTTT. It translates to CAWGSDWNTEAFF.

This clone was found a few times. This sequence joins TRBV11-2 and TRBJ2-3, with TRBD2 identical over 10 bases. The V gene's germline CDR1 is SGHAT and CDR2 FQNNGV. The CDR3 runs to 14 residues. Trimming at V came to 2 bases and at J to 5 bases, leaving 1 base not matched to a gene. The CDR3 nucleotides read TGTGCCAGCAGCTTAACTAGCGGGAAAGATACGCAGTATTTT. Protein sequence: CASSLTSGKDTQYF.

This clone turned up a few times. This rearrangement joins TRBV4-2 to TRBJ2-7; 9 nucleotides agree with TRBD2. The V gene's germline CDR1 is LGHNA and CDR2 YNFKEQ. This CDR3 region has 16 residues. V was clipped by 1 base and J by 0 bases; unmatched bases: 4. CDR3 protein: CASSQGTSETSYEQYF. Written as DNA, the CDR3 is TGTGCCAGCAGCCAAGGGACTAGCGAAACCTCCTACGAGCAGTACTTC.

This clone has just a few counts. The CDR3 DNA is TGTGCCAGCAGTTACTCGTTGGGCCCCCCCAATGAGCAGTTCTTC. Amino acid sequence: CASSYSLGPPNEQFF. This chain connects TRBV6-5 to TRBJ2-1; D gene ambiguous. The germline V and J ends were trimmed by 0 bases and 6 bases, with 12 bases remaining between them. This CDR3 region has 15 residues. The germline V gene has CDR1 MNHEY and CDR2 SVGAGI.

This chain's CDR3 is CASSFSTDTQYF. The CDR3 region has the DNA TGTGCCAGCAGCTTTTCAACAGATACGCAGTATTTT. V gene TRBV7-9 combines with J gene TRBJ2-3; D not certain. V was shortened by 3 bases and J by 3 bases, with 4 bases between the two germline ends. Germline V lookup: CDR1 SEHNR, CDR2 FQNEAQ (reference sequence). This CDR3 spans 12 amino acids.

The chain links TRBV4-2 to TRBJ2-7; TRBD2 matches at 9 bases. Germline V CDR1 and CDR2: LGHNA, YNFKEQ. The trim removed 3 bases at V and 3 bases at J, leaving 6 bases unmatched. There are 15 residues in the CDR3. CDR3 in DNA: TGTGCCAGCAGCCAGACGGCGGGAGGGTTCTACGAGCAGTACTTC. Translated, it gives CASSQTAGGFYEQYF.

This chain uses TRBV9 with TRBJ2-1; TRBD2 aligns across 11 bases. The V segment lost 0 bases and the J segment 5 bases; nucleotides outside the gene matches: 7. The CDR3 contains 17 residues. Germline V gene data show CDR1 as SGDLS and CDR2 as YYNGEE. The CDR3 reads CASSVGLAGGMHNEQFF. The DNA for the CDR3 is TGTGCCAGCAGCGTAGGGCTAGCGGGAGGAATGCACAATGAGCAGTTCTTC. Drawing the rest from reference TRBV9 and TRBJ2-1, the complete variable domain is DSGVTQTPKHLITATGQRVTLRCSPRSGDLSVYWYQQSLDQGLQFLIQYYNGEERAKGNILERFSAQQFPDLHSELNLSSLELGDSALYFCASSVGLAGGMHNEQFFGPGTRLTVL.

The chain has TRBV7-9 and TRBJ1-1; 8 nucleotides line up with TRBD1. Per the germline V gene, CDR1 is SEHNR and CDR2 is FQNEAQ (reference sequence). The J segment lost 6 bases and the V segment lost 5 bases, leaving 8 bases of the junction unmatched. The CDR3 is made up of 14 amino acids. The CDR3 protein is CASSPRGGQAEAFF. CDR3 sequence (DNA): TGTGCCAGCAGCCCTAGGGGGGGACAGGCTGAAGCTTTCTTT.

The gene calls are TRBV19 and TRBJ2-2, with 7 positions matching TRBD1. The CDR3 contains 13 residues. Looked up from germline, CDR1 is LNHDA and CDR2 is SQIVND (reference sequence). Trimming at V came to 11 bases and at J to 5 bases, leaving 8 bases not matched to a gene. The CDR3 region has the DNA TGTGCCGCGAGGACAGGATGGACCGGGGAGCTGTTTTTT. It is translated as CAARTGWTGELFF.

V gene TRBV28 combines with J gene TRBJ2-4, with TRBD2 identical over 7 bases. The CDR3 length is 15 residues. V was pared by 2 bases and J by 7 bases, with 8 bases of the junction left unmatched. Per the germline V gene, CDR1 is MDHEN and CDR2 is SYDVKM. The CDR3 protein is CASSLTRLARNIQYF. DNA of the CDR3: TGTGCCAGCAGTTTAACGAGACTAGCCCGTAACATTCAGTACTTC.

This CDR3 reads CASSTGFGYNEQFF. The CDR3 DNA reads as TGTGCCAGCAGCACAGGGTTTGGATACAATGAGCAGTTCTTC. The V call is TRBV28, the J call TRBJ2-1; tentatively, D is TRBD1 (6 bases). Germline CDR1 is MDHEN and CDR2 is SYDVKM. CDR3 size: 14 residues. V was cut by 6 bases and J by 4 bases, with 13 bases left in between.

The sample holds a few counts of this clone. V gene TRBV5-1 combines with J gene TRBJ2-1, with TRBD2 identical over 8 bases. This CDR3 region has 15 residues. Trimming took 0 bases from V and 6 from J; bases not matched to a gene: 5. The germline CDR1 and CDR2 sequences are SGHRS and YFSETQ. In nucleotides, the CDR3 is TGCGCCAGCAGCTTGGGGGCGGGAGGCGTCAATGAGCAGTTCTTC. Amino acids: CASSLGAGGVNEQFF.

CDR3 nucleotide sequence: TGTGCCAGCAGTTTATCTGGAGGTACCGAAAAACTGTTTTTT. Encoded protein: CASSLSGGTEKLFF. The chain couples TRBV28 to TRBJ1-4, with D hard to call. V lost 1 base, J lost 8 bases, and 11 bases lay in between. CDR3 length: 14 residues. Germline V gene data show CDR1 as MDHEN and CDR2 as SYDVKM.

This sequence joins TRBV30 and TRBJ2-5; 7 nucleotides line up with TRBD1. Germline values: CDR1 GTSNPN, CDR2 SVGIG (reference sequence). The CDR3 sequence is 15 residues long. J gave up 5 bases and V 1 base, and 10 bases lay outside the gene matches. The CDR3 nucleotides are TGTGCCTGGAGTGCTCCCCCAGGGGGTCGCGAGACCCAGTACTTC. Protein product: CAWSAPPGGRETQYF.

V gene TRBV7-9 combines with J gene TRBJ2-5; 10 nucleotides match TRBD2. Germline lookup yields CDR1 SEHNR and CDR2 FQNEAQ (reference sequence). V gave up 5 bases and J gave up 5 bases; unmatched junction bases: 8. This CDR3 contains 15 residues. The CDR3 loop is CASSRAGGPTETQYF. The DNA of the CDR3 is TGTGCCAGCAGCCGAGCGGGAGGGCCGACGGAGACCCAGTACTTC.

This clone was counted between two and nine times. The chain is built from TRBV5-1 and TRBJ2-1, with 8 bases lining up with TRBD1. V was pared by 7 bases and J by 8 bases, with 11 bases of the junction left unmatched. The CDR3 is made up of 14 amino acids. Germline-derived CDR1 and CDR2 are SGHRS and YFSETQ. Here the CDR3 reads CASESTGEVDEQFF. The CDR3 DNA is TGCGCCAGCGAATCGACAGGGGAGGTGGATGAGCAGTTCTTC.

The rearrangement uses TRBV30 and TRBJ2-1, with D hard to call. Germline V lookup: CDR1 GTSNPN, CDR2 SVGIG (reference sequence). Trimming removed 0 bases from V and 8 bases from J, with 8 bases in between. The CDR3 length is 12 residues. The CDR3 DNA sequence: TGTGCCTGGAGTGTCAGGTGGGATGAGCAGTTCTTC. Amino acid sequence: CAWSVRWDEQFF.

This clone was seen a few times. The CDR3 region is CASSQGAGEQTEAFF. The CDR3 DNA sequence: TGCGCCAGCAGCCAAGGGGCAGGGGAACAGACTGAAGCTTTCTTT. J is TRBJ1-1 and V is TRBV4-3, with TRBD1 as a possible D gene (6 bases). V was cut by 1 base and J by 5 bases, with 14 bases left in between. Germline lookup yields CDR1 LGHNA and CDR2 YSLEER. The CDR3 contains 15 residues.

The chain joins TRBV27 to TRBJ2-7; 9 nucleotides line up with TRBD2. Germline-derived CDR1 and CDR2 are MNHEY and SMNVEV (reference sequence). V lost 5 bases to trimming and J lost 4 bases; unmatched junction nucleotides: 6. The CDR3 length is 14 residues. Here the CDR3 reads CASSSGRNSYEQYF. As DNA, the CDR3 is TGTGCCAGCAGTAGCGGGAGGAACTCTTACGAGCAGTACTTC.

In its sample, this clone was seen a few times. The CDR3 region has the DNA TGCGCCAGCAGCCAACGGGACAGGGCAAGCGAGCAGTACTTC. Translating it yields CASSQRDRASEQYF. The chain is built from TRBV4-3 and TRBJ2-7, with 9 bases lining up with TRBD1. In germline, CDR1 is LGHNA, CDR2 YSLEER. V dropped 2 bases and J dropped 6; count of bases not matched to a gene: 5. There are 14 residues in the CDR3.

This clone was detected only a few times. The chain links TRBV28 to TRBJ1-2, with TRBD1 as a possible D gene (6 bases). The V gene's germline CDR1 is MDHEN and CDR2 SYDVKM. The CDR3 is 14 residues long. Deletions cut 4 bases from V and 0 bases from J, with 9 bases between. DNA for the CDR3: TGTGCCAGCAGTTGGGGGACACCTAACTATGGCTACACCTTC. Translated, it gives CASSWGTPNYGYTF.